This TCR beta chain was found in a study of T cell repertoires in cytomegalovirus infection. Study details: Public TCR beta signatures provided an indication of both CMV infection and a matching HLA type.

General study findings and limits: The ex vivo response was dominated by HLA-C-restricted CMV-specific TCR beta clonotypes. Summed frequency of shared TCR beta families picked out CMV carriers who also had the relevant HLA.

One entry per CDR3 protein, called by TCRdb with MiXCR from the reads. Found here are 200,000 to 300,000 distinct CDR3 sequences, 6.5% of them singletons; the top ten hold around 6.9%. Between the trimmed V and J ends, which lost 5 bases and 2 bases, there was a span of 25 bases. The CDR3 is made up of 18 amino acids. CDR1 is SGHTA and CDR2 is FQGNSA in the germline V gene. This clonotype has a count of ten or more. What it binds is unknown. The sequence was collected from a human donor in good health (CMV status not recorded). Some clones in this sample may be carry-over from other donors' samples. The sequenced sample was PBMCs. The V and J genes are TRBV7-2 and TRBJ2-7; the D is unclear. CDR3: CASSAYPPFASPPYEQYF. Here the CDR3 DNA reads TGTGCCAGCAGCGCATACCCTCCATTTGCCTCCCCCCCCTACGAGCAGTACTTC.